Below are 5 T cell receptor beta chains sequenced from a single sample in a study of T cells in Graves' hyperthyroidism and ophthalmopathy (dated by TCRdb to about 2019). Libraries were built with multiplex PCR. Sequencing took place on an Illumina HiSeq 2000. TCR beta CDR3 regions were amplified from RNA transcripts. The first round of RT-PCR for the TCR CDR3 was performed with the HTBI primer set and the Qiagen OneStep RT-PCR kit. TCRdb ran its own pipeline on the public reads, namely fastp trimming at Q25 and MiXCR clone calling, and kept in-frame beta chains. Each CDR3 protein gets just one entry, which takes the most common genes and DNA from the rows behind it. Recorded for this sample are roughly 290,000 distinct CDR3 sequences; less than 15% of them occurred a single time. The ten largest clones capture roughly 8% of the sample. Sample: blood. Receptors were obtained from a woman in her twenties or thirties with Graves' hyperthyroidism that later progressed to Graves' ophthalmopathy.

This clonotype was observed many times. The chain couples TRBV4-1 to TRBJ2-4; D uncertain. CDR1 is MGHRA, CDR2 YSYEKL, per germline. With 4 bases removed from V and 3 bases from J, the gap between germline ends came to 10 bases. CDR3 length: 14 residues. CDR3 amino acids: CASSRSQDKNIQYF. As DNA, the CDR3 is TGCGCCAGCAGCCGGAGCCAAGACAAAAACATTCAGTACTTC.

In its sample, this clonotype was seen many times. The CDR3 DNA reads TGTGCCAGCAGGGTAGGGGCCAGGGATTTTACTGAAGCTTTCTTT. This codes for CASRVGARDFTEAFF. V is TRBV5-5 and J is TRBJ1-1; D perhaps matches TRBD1 (5 bases). Germline CDR1 reads SGHKS; CDR2 reads YYEKEE (reference sequence). The CDR3 covers 15 residues. V lost 5 bases and J lost 5, with 19 bases in between.

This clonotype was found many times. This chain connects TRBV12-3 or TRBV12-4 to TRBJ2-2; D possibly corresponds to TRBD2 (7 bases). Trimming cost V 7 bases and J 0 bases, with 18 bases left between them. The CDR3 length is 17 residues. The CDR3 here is CASTRRGGNSNTGELFF. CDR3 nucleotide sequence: TGTGCCAGCACCCGGAGGGGGGGCAACTCGAACACCGGGGAGCTGTTTTTT.

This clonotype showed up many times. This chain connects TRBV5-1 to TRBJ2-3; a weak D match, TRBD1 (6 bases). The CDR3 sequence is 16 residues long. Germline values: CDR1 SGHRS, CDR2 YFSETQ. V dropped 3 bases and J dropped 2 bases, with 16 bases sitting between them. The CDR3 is CASSSTRGLITDTQYF. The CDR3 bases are TGCGCCAGCAGCTCTACCAGGGGCTTGATCACAGATACGCAGTATTTT.

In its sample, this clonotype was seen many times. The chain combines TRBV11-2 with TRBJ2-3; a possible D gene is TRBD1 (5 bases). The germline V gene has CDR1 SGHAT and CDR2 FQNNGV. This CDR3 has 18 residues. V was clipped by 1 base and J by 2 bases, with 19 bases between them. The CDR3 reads CASSLVGAAVLNTDTQYF. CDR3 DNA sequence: TGTGCCAGCAGCTTAGTAGGGGCGGCGGTGCTTAACACAGATACGCAGTATTTT. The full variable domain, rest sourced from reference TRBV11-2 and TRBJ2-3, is EAGVAQSPRYKIIEKRQSVAFWCNPISGHATLYWYQQILGQGPKLLIQFQNNGVVDDSQLPKDRFSAERLKGVDSTLKIQPAKLEDSAVYLCASSLVGAAVLNTDTQYFGPGTRLTVL.